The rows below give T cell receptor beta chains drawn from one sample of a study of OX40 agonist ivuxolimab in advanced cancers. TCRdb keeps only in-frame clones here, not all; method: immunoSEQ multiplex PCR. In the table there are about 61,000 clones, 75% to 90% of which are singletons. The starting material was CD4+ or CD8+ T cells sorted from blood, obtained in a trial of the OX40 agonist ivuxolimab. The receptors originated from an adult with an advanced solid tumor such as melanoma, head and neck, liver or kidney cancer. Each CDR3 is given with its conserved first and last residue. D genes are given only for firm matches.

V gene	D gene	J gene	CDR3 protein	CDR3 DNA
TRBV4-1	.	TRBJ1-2	CASSQMDLGFNYGYTF	TGCGCCAGCAGCCAAATGGACCTAGGATTTAACTATGGCTACACCTTC
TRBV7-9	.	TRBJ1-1	CASSLGQNTEAFF	TGTGCCAGCAGCTTAGGACAGAACACTGAAGCTTTCTTT
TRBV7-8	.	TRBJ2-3	CASSLSSVHADTQYF	TGTGCCAGCAGCTTATCTTCCGTTCACGCAGATACGCAGTATTTT
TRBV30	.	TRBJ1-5	CAWSVTTGSQPQHF	TGTGCCTGGAGTGTTACTACAGGGAGCCAGCCCCAGCATTTT
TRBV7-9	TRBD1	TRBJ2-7	CASSRSDRDSYEQYF	TGTGCCAGCAGCCGCTCAGACAGGGACTCCTACGAGCAGTACTTC
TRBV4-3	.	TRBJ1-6	CASSQGLPGSSMNNSPLHF	TGCGCCAGCAGCCAAGGCCTACCCGGGTCTTCCATGAATAATTCACCCCTCCACTTT
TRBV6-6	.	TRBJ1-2	CASSLGGYGYTF	TGTGCCAGCAGTCTCGGGGGATATGGCTACACCTTC
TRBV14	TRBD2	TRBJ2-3	CASSPRRTSGLTDTQYF	TGTGCCAGCAGCCCCCGACGGACTAGCGGCTTGACAGATACGCAGTATTTT
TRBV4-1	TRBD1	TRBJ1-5	CASSQGRDSVYQPQHF	TGCGCCAGCAGCCAGGGGAGGGACAGCGTATATCAGCCCCAGCATTTT
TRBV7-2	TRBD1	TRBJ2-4	CASSLGRDRVTKNIQYF	TGTGCCAGCAGCTTAGGCCGAGACAGGGTGACCAAAAACATTCAGTACTTC